Listed here is a single T cell receptor beta chain. A second 7 to 11 cycle PCR used barcoded and J-beta primers. TCRdb reanalysed the 5' RACE reads using MiXCR and keeps one entry per CDR3 protein. Of more than 900,000 distinct CDR3 sequences in the sample, about 28% were seen once. Germline CDR1 is SGHTA and CDR2 is FQGTGA. This CDR3 is built from 13 residues. V lost 5 bases, J lost 5 bases, and 11 bases lay in between. The sample comes from a study of blood T cells in healthy people across ages. The data also belong to a second study, concerning T cells of mothers and their children.

Material: blood. The chain joins TRBV7-3 to TRBJ2-3, with D hard to call. This sequence was found in a middle-aged woman in good health. This chain's CDR3 is CASSGAPKDTQYF. CDR3 coding DNA: TGTGCCAGCAGCGGAGCCCCCAAAGATACGCAGTATTTT.